This T cell receptor (beta chain) was recorded in a study of monozygotic twins with inflammatory bowel disease (dated by TCRdb to about 2019). Turning to the overall study: The full study comprised 30 or so monozygotic twin pairs: nine German pairs (four IBD-concordant, five IBD-discordant) and 19 IBD-discordant Danish pairs. The search for disease-associated traits relied mainly on comparing IBD patients with their genetically identical healthy co-twins within discordant pairs. Each individual had, on average, about 151 000 unique TCRalpha sequences and 181 000 unique TCRbeta sequences available for analysis.

The library relied on 5' RACE. Preparation of each TCR library used approximately 3,700 ng of total RNA. cDNA was synthesized with SMARTScribe reverse transcriptase in eight separate reactions per sample. During cDNA synthesis, template switching was used to introduce unique molecular identifiers that contained a 6-nucleotide sample barcode. Two nested PCRs of about 15 and 9 cycles amplified the TCRalpha and TCRbeta cDNA, and bead purification followed each PCR. Before amplification, the cDNA was treated with uracil DNA-glycosylase and purified using the QIAquick PCR purification kit. In the second PCR, Illumina TruSeq-compatible adapters and sample-specific barcodes were added. Library quality and concentration were checked on TapeStation and Qubit, and libraries were pooled at about 5 ng each. Sequencing of pooled libraries was carried out on an Illumina HiSeq2500 single-index Rapid Run using 2 x 100 bp reads and custom sequencing primers. In the source study's methods: PCR and sequencing errors were corrected by UMI-based consensus assembly using MiGEC version 1.2.6. MiXCR version 2.1.1 was used for V(D)J alignment, clonotype assembly and CDR3 extraction. To normalise gene usage, clonotype sharing and MAIT/NKT TCR abundance, the analysis used the top 1000, 10 000 and 20 000 clonotypes per sample. After downsampling to 27 000 UMIs, diversity was calculated as the inverse Simpson index using the vegan R package. Statistical testing used paired Mann-Whitney U tests on the discordant twin pairs and applied Benjamini-Hochberg correction for multiple testing. TCRdb reanalyzed the reads, keeping one entry per CDR3 protein sequence and omitting DNA. The V and J calls reflect TCRdb's pipeline rather than the authors' work. The data table for this sample lists roughly 300,000 distinct CDR3 sequences. The ten largest clones add up to roughly 5.2% of the sample.

The paper as a whole reports these results and caveats: Fewer clonotypes were shared with other individuals by IBD patients than by healthy twins, most markedly in patients showing signs of disease activity. The analysis was unable to tell apart different T cell subtypes. Measured by the inverse Simpson index, TCRbeta repertoire diversity was lower in IBD patients than in their healthy co-twins. No single strong signal or clonotype linked to IBD turned up in the results, so the idea that one exists was not supported. Repertoire similarity did not differ between concordant and discordant twins, possibly due to limited statistical power. Background noise and inter-individual variability may have been introduced into the repertoires by the differing immunosuppressive treatments among patients.

A roughly 2.5 ml peripheral blood sample was drawn into PAXgene tubes per donor and stored at -80°C. Without T cell sorting, total RNA was isolated from whole blood using the PAXgene blood miRNA kit on an automated QIAcube. Peripheral blood from monozygotic twin pairs who were concordant or discordant for inflammatory bowel disease underwent deep TCRalpha and TCRbeta repertoire profiling using unique molecular barcoding. For every twin pair, smoking habits were documented, and each individual was categorised as a current, former or never smoker. Details on this clonotype: Its specific antigen is unknown.

The sequence was collected from a human donor with ulcerative colitis or Crohn's disease, or a healthy co-twin of an affected twin (not recorded which). The specimen sequenced was blood.

CDR3 reads: CASIPRSPSGQYF. The rearrangement joined TRBV27 to TRBJ2-7. Counted from cysteine to phenylalanine, this CDR3 has 13 amino acids. The DNA sequence is not available. Looking up the germline V gene (reference sequence) yields CDR1 MNHEY and CDR2 SMNVEV.